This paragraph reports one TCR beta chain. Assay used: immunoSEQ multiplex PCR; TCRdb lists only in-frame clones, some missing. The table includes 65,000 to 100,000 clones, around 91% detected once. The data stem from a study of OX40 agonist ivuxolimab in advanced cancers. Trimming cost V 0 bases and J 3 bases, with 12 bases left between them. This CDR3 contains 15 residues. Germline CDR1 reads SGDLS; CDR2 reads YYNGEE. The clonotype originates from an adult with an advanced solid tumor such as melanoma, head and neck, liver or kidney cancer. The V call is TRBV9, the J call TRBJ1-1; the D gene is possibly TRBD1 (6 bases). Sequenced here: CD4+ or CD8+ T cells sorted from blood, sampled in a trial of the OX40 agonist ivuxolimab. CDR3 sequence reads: CASSVVTGSHTEAFF. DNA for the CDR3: TGTGCCAGCAGCGTAGTAACAGGGTCCCACACTGAAGCTTTCTTT.